The 24 T cell receptor beta chains given below trace back to one sample, sequenced in a study of chemoradiotherapy in HPV16-positive cancers. The table came from immunoSEQ multiplex PCR; TCRdb's copy has only in-frame clones and leaves some out. Among some 6,000 clones listed, roughly 84% were seen once. The sample was tumor tissue, taken from a patient who underwent chemoradiotherapy. All receptors come from a human donor with HPV-associated anogenital cancer.

This chain links TRBV30 with TRBJ2-5; 7 positions agree with TRBD2. V was clipped by 0 bases and J by 5 bases; unmatched bases: 6. CDR3 size: 14 residues. CDR1 and CDR2 from the germline V gene are GTSNPN and SVGIG (reference sequence). CDR3 region: CAWSVGGVGETQYF. In DNA, the CDR3 is TGTGCCTGGAGTGTGGGAGGGGTTGGGGAGACCCAGTACTTC.

The chain is built from TRBV5-8 and TRBJ1-2; perhaps TRBD1 as D (5 bases). Germline CDR1 is SGHTS and CDR2 is YDEGEE. This CDR3 spans 13 amino acids. The V and J ends lost 6 bases and 4 bases respectively, with 13 bases between them. The CDR3 DNA reads TGTGCCAGCACCCTAGAGGGACCCTATGGCTACACCTTC. Protein: CASTLEGPYGYTF.

The chain recombines TRBV5-1 with TRBJ1-1; D is unresolved. Between the trimmed V and J ends, which lost 0 bases and 5 bases, there was a span of 11 bases. From germline, CDR1 is SGHRS and CDR2 YFSETQ. This CDR3 is built from 14 residues. The DNA of the CDR3 is TGCGCCAGCAGCTTGGTCACAGTCGGGACTGAAGCTTTCTTT. This codes for CASSLVTVGTEAFF.

The chain uses TRBV4-1 and TRBJ1-3; D ambiguous. This CDR3 is 17 amino acids long. Trimming removed 2 bases at V and 1 base at J, with 15 bases between. Germline V gene lookup returns CDR1 MGHRA and CDR2 YSYEKL. CDR3: CASSQNGPAYSGNTIYF. CDR3 bases: TGCGCCAGCAGCCAAAATGGACCGGCCTATTCTGGAAACACCATATATTTT.

This sequence joins TRBV2 and TRBJ1-6; 7 bases fit TRBD1. V lost 7 bases to trimming and J lost 4 bases; unmatched junction nucleotides: 7. The CDR3 consists of 15 residues. In germline, CDR1 is SNHLY, CDR2 FYNNEI. The CDR3: CASIQQGDYNSPLHF. The CDR3 bases are TGTGCCAGCATTCAGCAGGGGGATTATAATTCACCCCTCCACTTT. The full variable domain, with the rest looked up from reference TRBV2 and TRBJ1-6, is EPEVTQTPSHQVTQMGQEVILRCVPISNHLYFYWYRQILGQKVEFLVSFYNNEISEKSEIFDDQFSVERPDGSNFTLKIRSTKLEDSAMYFCASIQQGDYNSPLHFGNGTRLTVT.

The chain links TRBV15 to TRBJ1-2; D is uncertain. The germline V and J ends were trimmed by 1 base and 5 bases, with 14 bases remaining between them. Germline-derived CDR1 and CDR2 are LNHNV and YYDKDF (reference sequence). The CDR3 consists of 15 residues. The CDR3 reads CATSRGSDGVYGYTF. The CDR3 bases are TGTGCCACCAGCAGAGGGTCGGACGGCGTGTATGGCTACACCTTC.

The chain couples TRBV27 to TRBJ1-5; maybe TRBD1 (5 bases). Germline values: CDR1 MNHEY, CDR2 SMNVEV (reference sequence). The CDR3 has 13 residues. V was cut by 3 bases and J by 5 bases, with 8 bases left in between. The CDR3 loop is CASSLGRDQPQHF. For the CDR3, the DNA is TGTGCCAGCAGTTTGGGGCGCGATCAGCCCCAGCATTTT.

The V and J genes are TRBV18 and TRBJ1-1, with D maybe TRBD1 (6 bases). The CDR3 covers 17 residues. CDR1 and CDR2 from the germline V gene are KGHSH and LQKENI. Trimming left V 5 bases short and J 3 bases short, with 22 bases between. The CDR3 loop is CASSGNRETRIDTEAFF. DNA of the CDR3: TGTGCCAGCTCAGGCAACAGGGAGACTCGGATCGACACTGAAGCTTTCTTT.

The J gene is TRBJ2-2, the V gene TRBV14, with unresolved D. This CDR3 has 16 residues. V was cut by 0 bases and J by 2 bases, with 10 bases left in between. The germline V gene encodes CDR1 SGHDN and CDR2 FVKESK. Here the CDR3 reads CASSQEYGLNTGELFF. The CDR3 DNA sequence: TGTGCCAGCAGCCAAGAGTACGGCTTAAACACCGGGGAGCTGTTTTTT.

This clone was counted a single time. This chain links TRBV19 with TRBJ2-3; unclear D gene. The CDR3 runs 13 residues. Trimming shortened V by 7 bases and J by 4 bases, and 12 bases separated the two germline ends. The germline V gene has CDR1 LNHDA and CDR2 SQIVND (reference sequence). This chain's CDR3 is CASTPNGPDTQYF. In nucleotides, the CDR3 is TGTGCCAGTACTCCAAACGGGCCAGATACGCAGTATTTT.

A few counts support this clone. DNA for the CDR3: TGTGCCAGCAGCCCCGAAGATGGAGCGGGGAGATATTACGAGCAGTACTTC. This encodes CASSPEDGAGRYYEQYF. The chain links TRBV11-2 to TRBJ2-7; TRBD2 matches at 7 bases. The trim removed 5 bases at V and 4 bases at J, leaving 17 bases unmatched. Germline loops: CDR1 SGHAT, CDR2 FQNNGV. The CDR3 runs to 17 residues.

The chain recombines TRBV5-1 with TRBJ2-1, with D maybe TRBD2 (5 bases). Germline V gene lookup returns CDR1 SGHRS and CDR2 YFSETQ. The V gene lost 2 bases and the J gene lost 0 bases, with 12 bases spanning the gap. The CDR3 loop spans 16 amino acids. The CDR3 coding sequence is TGCGCCAGCAGCTTAGGAGCGGTATCCTCCTACAATGAGCAGTTCTTC. Translation: CASSLGAVSSYNEQFF.

The chain couples TRBV6-1 to TRBJ2-2, with 9 bases lining up with TRBD1. The germline V gene encodes CDR1 MNHNS and CDR2 SASEGT. Trimming cost V 4 bases and J 6 bases; bases outside gene matches: 6. The CDR3 has 15 amino acids. CDR3 protein: CASSARQGEAGELFF. The CDR3 DNA sequence: TGTGCCAGCAGTGCGCGACAGGGGGAAGCCGGGGAGCTGTTTTTT.

The V and J genes are TRBV29-1 and TRBJ1-1; 7 bases are a match to TRBD1. The V segment lost 5 bases and the J segment 0 bases; nucleotides outside the gene matches: 3. The CDR3 contains 13 residues. The germline V gene has CDR1 SQVTM and CDR2 ANQGSEA. The CDR3 loop reads CSVTDRVNTEAFF. The CDR3 nucleotides read TGCAGCGTTACAGACAGGGTGAACACTGAAGCTTTCTTT.

The V and J genes are TRBV9 and TRBJ2-2; 7 positions match TRBD1. The CDR3 is 16 residues long. The germline CDR1 and CDR2 sequences are SGDLS and YYNGEE. The J segment lost 0 bases and the V segment lost 5 bases, leaving 7 bases of the junction unmatched. CDR3 protein: CASRMEDRSNTGELFF. In DNA, the CDR3 is TGTGCCAGCAGGATGGAGGACAGGTCGAACACCGGGGAGCTGTTTTTT. Filled out from reference TRBV9 and TRBJ2-2, the complete variable domain reads DSGVTQTPKHLITATGQRVTLRCSPRSGDLSVYWYQQSLDQGLQFLIQYYNGEERAKGNILERFSAQQFPDLHSELNLSSLELGDSALYFCASRMEDRSNTGELFFGEGSRLTVL.

The chain recombines TRBV6-1 with TRBJ1-6; D remains ambiguous. V was trimmed by 2 bases and J by 7 bases, leaving 6 bases between them. The CDR3 loop spans 13 amino acids. Germline CDR1 reads MNHNS; CDR2 reads SASEGT. The CDR3 region has the DNA TGTGCCAGCAGTGAAAAGGTGAATTCACCCCTCCACTTT. Protein product: CASSEKVNSPLHF.

V and J are TRBV7-6 and TRBJ2-1; 8 bases map to TRBD2. This CDR3 spans 15 amino acids. Trimming cost V 5 bases and J 2 bases; bases outside gene matches: 5. CDR1 SGHVS and CDR2 FNYEAQ come from the germline V gene. This chain's CDR3 is CASSPTSAAYNEQFF. The DNA of the CDR3 is TGTGCCAGCAGCCCGACTAGCGCAGCCTACAATGAGCAGTTCTTC.

The CDR3 DNA is TGTGCCATCAGTGAGGTTGGGGCTTACGAGCAGTACTTC. Residues: CAISEVGAYEQYF. The chain is built from TRBV10-3 and TRBJ2-7, with TRBD1 as a possible D gene (5 bases). The germline gives CDR1 ENHRY, CDR2 SYGVKD. Trimming removed 2 bases from V and 4 bases from J, with 9 bases in between. This CDR3 is built from 13 residues.

The V call is TRBV15, the J call TRBJ1-5, with D unclear. Trimming shortened V by 0 bases and J by 5 bases, and 5 bases separated the two germline ends. The CDR3 loop spans 13 amino acids. Germline CDR1 LNHNV, CDR2 YYDKDF (reference sequence). CDR3 residues: CATSRDSDQPQHF. As DNA, the CDR3 is TGTGCCACCAGCAGAGATTCAGATCAGCCCCAGCATTTT.

This chain uses TRBV7-9 with TRBJ2-3; the D gene is possibly TRBD2 (6 bases). This CDR3 has 14 amino acids. The ends were cut back, 4 bases at V and 4 bases at J, with 12 bases in the middle. The V gene's germline CDR1 is SEHNR and CDR2 FQNEAQ (reference sequence). CDR3 DNA: TGTGCCAGCAGCTCCAACGGGGGTGCAGATACGCAGTATTTT. The encoded protein is CASSSNGGADTQYF.

This chain joins TRBV5-1 and TRBJ2-3; TRBD2 might be the D (5 bases). The germline V gene has CDR1 SGHRS and CDR2 YFSETQ. The CDR3 consists of 15 residues. Between the trimmed V and J ends, which lost 3 bases and 4 bases, there was a span of 15 bases. CDR3 bases: TGCGCCAGCAGCTGGGCCGGGAAGACATCAGATACGCAGTATTTT. This codes for CASSWAGKTSDTQYF. Variable domain in full (rest from reference TRBV5-1 and TRBJ2-3): KAGVTQTPRYLIKTRGQQVTLSCSPISGHRSVSWYQQTPGQGLQFLFEYFSETQRNKGNFPGRFSGRQFSNSRSEMNVSTLELGDSALYLCASSWAGKTSDTQYFGPGTRLTVL.

This chain's CDR3 is CSVGNRGENTEAFF. DNA of the CDR3: TGCAGCGTTGGAAACAGGGGGGAGAACACTGAAGCTTTCTTT. J is TRBJ1-1 and V is TRBV29-1; TRBD1 matches at 8 bases. V dropped 4 bases and J dropped 1; count of bases not matched to a gene: 5. Germline V lookup: CDR1 SQVTM, CDR2 ANQGSEA. This CDR3 is 14 amino acids long.

The rearrangement uses TRBV10-3 and TRBJ1-3; unclear D gene. In germline, CDR1 is ENHRY, CDR2 SYGVKD. CDR3 length: 13 residues. Trimming cost V 5 bases and J 0 bases, with 5 bases left between them. The CDR3 DNA is TGTGCCATCAGTTTAAGCTCTGGAAACACCATATATTTT. It encodes CAISLSSGNTIYF.

This clone was picked up a small number of times. The V call is TRBV11-1, the J call TRBJ1-4; D call uncertain. There are 15 residues in the CDR3. V lost 5 bases to trimming and J lost 0 bases, with 10 bases between them. Germline assignment: CDR1 SGHAT and CDR2 FQDESV (reference sequence). The CDR3 DNA is TGTGCCAGCAGCAAGGGCCCTGCAACTAATGAAAAACTGTTTTTT. It is translated as CASSKGPATNEKLFF.